The source of this T cell receptor beta chain is a study of blood T cell repertoires in COVID-19. Across the whole study: PBMCs, B-cell-depleted T cells, or T cells were the source of the cDNA or gDNA that made up the material.

Produced via immunoSEQ multiplex PCR; TCRdb's table is partial and in-frame only. The sample contains 45,000 or so clones, approximately 82% of which appear only once. Sequencing was carried out using peripheral blood. The source of this sequence is a woman in her 70s with acute or convalescent COVID-19.

The CDR3 protein is CASSLAPGGEQYF. The CDR3 DNA reads as TGTGCCAGCAGTTTAGCGCCGGGGGGGGAGCAGTACTTC. V and J are TRBV27 and TRBJ2-7; 8 nucleotides line up with TRBD2. V shed 2 bases and J 7 bases; nucleotides not matched to a gene: 4. The length of the CDR3 is 13 residues. Germline values: CDR1 MNHEY, CDR2 SMNVEV (reference sequence).